Below are 14 T cell receptor beta chains sequenced from a single sample in a study of CD8+ T cells in alopecia areata. Sequencing used cDNA as its template, made by extracting RNA and reverse transcribing it. Method: immunoSEQ multiplex PCR; TCRdb's copy keeps in-frame clones and lacks some. The profile covers under 75,000 clones, with roughly half appearing a single time and approximately 17% taken by the ten largest. Sequenced here: CD8+ T cells sorted from blood, sampled at week 0. The receptors were sampled from a human donor with alopecia areata.

This clone showed up just a few times. The gene calls are TRBV27 and TRBJ2-7; D possibly uses TRBD1 or TRBD2 (5 bases each). V lost 5 bases and J lost 6, with 8 bases in between. This CDR3 comprises 11 residues. Germline V CDR1 and CDR2: MNHEY, SMNVEV (reference sequence). CDR3 DNA: TGTGCCAGCAGTCCGGGGCTCGAGCAGTACTTC. This translates into CASSPGLEQYF.

This clone was recorded once. The chain employs TRBV27 and TRBJ2-7; D is unclear. Trimming took off 5 bases at V and 6 bases at J, with 14 bases between the two ends. The CDR3 is 13 amino acids. The V gene's germline CDR1 is MNHEY and CDR2 SMNVEV (reference sequence). The CDR3 DNA reads as TGTGCCAGCAGTCTGTCGTCCTCAAGCGAGCAGTACTTC. Protein product: CASSLSSSSEQYF.

This clone came up a few times. This chain connects TRBV7-9 to TRBJ2-6; D might be TRBD1 (6 bases). V was cut by 4 bases and J by 2 bases, with 21 bases left in between. The CDR3 spans 19 residues. Germline assignment: CDR1 SEHNR and CDR2 FQNEAQ (reference sequence). The CDR3 loop is CASSSDIGTTTTGANVLTF. The CDR3 nucleotides read TGTGCCAGCAGCTCCGATATCGGGACAACTACTACTGGGGCCAACGTCCTGACTTTC. The whole variable domain, remainder taken from reference TRBV7-9 and TRBJ2-6, is DTGVSQNPRHKITKRGQNVTFRCDPISEHNRLYWYRQTLGQGPEFLTYFQNEAQLEKSRLLSDRFSAERPKGSFSTLEIQRTEQGDSAMYLCASSSDIGTTTTGANVLTFGAGSRLTVL.

This clone has just a few counts. V is TRBV7-9 and J is TRBJ1-2, with D unclear. Trimming removed 5 bases from V and 3 bases from J, with 19 bases in between. The CDR3 has 16 amino acids. CDR1 is SEHNR, CDR2 FQNEAQ, per germline (reference sequence). CDR3 DNA sequence: TGTGCCAGCAGCCTCCCCGAGGACTATGAGGACTATGGCTACACCTTC. The encoded protein is CASSLPEDYEDYGYTF. Based on the CDR3 plus reference TRBV7-9 and TRBJ1-2, the full variable domain is DTGVSQNPRHKITKRGQNVTFRCDPISEHNRLYWYRQTLGQGPEFLTYFQNEAQLEKSRLLSDRFSAERPKGSFSTLEIQRTEQGDSAMYLCASSLPEDYEDYGYTFGSGTRLTVV.

CDR3 loop: CASSHGTNEFF. CDR3 in DNA: TGTGCCAGCAGTCACGGGACTAACGAGTTCTTC. The chain combines TRBV6-6 with TRBJ2-1; 7 bases match TRBD2. The length of the CDR3 is 11 residues. Trimming took 5 bases from V and 14 from J; bases not matched to a gene: 6. Germline lookup yields CDR1 MNHNY and CDR2 SVGAGI (reference sequence).

The V gene is TRBV19, the J gene TRBJ2-2; D is unclear. V gave up 1 base and J gave up 3 bases, with 3 bases separating them. This CDR3 comprises 13 residues. Germline CDR1 reads LNHDA; CDR2 reads SQIVND (reference sequence). CDR3 sequence: CASSIGDTGELFF. CDR3 nucleotide sequence: TGTGCCAGTAGTATAGGCGACACCGGGGAGCTGTTTTTT.

This rearrangement joins TRBV7-9 to TRBJ2-7; 9 bases fit TRBD1. V lost 5 bases, J lost 6 bases, and 5 bases stayed unmatched. This CDR3 comprises 13 residues. Germline CDR1 reads SEHNR; CDR2 reads FQNEAQ (reference sequence). The CDR3 sequence: CASSGTGTGEQYF. The CDR3 coding sequence is TGTGCCAGCAGCGGGACAGGGACGGGCGAGCAGTACTTC.

The genes are TRBV16 and TRBJ2-7; D unresolved. Germline loops: CDR1 KGHSY, CDR2 FQNENV. The CDR3 spans 12 residues. The ends were cut back, 3 bases at V and 6 bases at J, with 9 bases in the middle. As DNA, the CDR3 is TGTGCCAGCAGCCATTCGAACCGCGAGCAGTACTTC. Translated: CASSHSNREQYF.

V is TRBV29-1 and J is TRBJ2-1; D unresolved. The CDR3 runs to 15 residues. Germline CDR1 reads SQVTM; CDR2 reads ANQGSEA. V lost 0 bases and J lost 6, with 15 bases in between. In DNA, the CDR3 is TGCAGCGTTGAAGATATTCTTCCGCCGCGCAATGAGCAGTTCTTC. Its translation: CSVEDILPPRNEQFF.

There are a few counts of this clone. The rearrangement links TRBV7-2 to TRBJ2-7; the match to TRBD2 covers 10 bases. Germline V lookup: CDR1 SGHTA, CDR2 FQGNSA. J gave up 7 bases and V 8 bases, and 14 bases lay outside the gene matches. The CDR3 contains 15 residues. The CDR3, as DNA: TGTGCCAGCGGACTAGCGGAGAACCCCACCGCAGAGCAGTACTTC. Protein product: CASGLAENPTAEQYF. The whole variable domain, remainder taken from reference TRBV7-2 and TRBJ2-7, is GAGVSQSPSNKVTEKGKDVELRCDPISGHTALYWYRQSLGQGLEFLIYFQGNSAPDKSGLPSDRFSAERTGGSVSTLTIQRTQQEDSAVYLCASGLAENPTAEQYFGPGTRLTVT.

This clone was recorded a few times. V is TRBV23-1 and J is TRBJ2-5; perhaps D is TRBD1 or TRBD2 (5 bases each). TRBV23-1 is an open reading frame, and its role is uncertain. The length of the CDR3 is 17 residues. Trimming left V 0 bases short and J 2 bases short, with 16 bases between. As DNA, the CDR3 is TGCGCCAGCAGTCAATCTGGGGACCGACGAATACAAGAGACCCAGTACTTC. It specifies CASSQSGDRRIQETQYF.

This clone was observed a few times. CDR3 region: CASSFGGRTSGYEQYF. The CDR3 DNA sequence: TGTGCCAGCAGTTTTGGAGGGCGAACCTCGGGATACGAGCAGTACTTC. The chain carries TRBV28 and TRBJ2-7; D might be TRBD2 (6 bases). Germline loops: CDR1 MDHEN, CDR2 SYDVKM. This CDR3 contains 16 residues. V lost 3 bases and J 4 bases, leaving 19 bases between the germline ends.

Only a few counts were recorded for this clone. V gene TRBV29-1 combines with J gene TRBJ2-7; weak D call: TRBD1 (6 bases). Germline V gene lookup returns CDR1 SQVTM and CDR2 ANQGSEA. The CDR3 has 15 residues. The V end was cut by 3 bases, the J end by 2 bases, with 17 bases between. Here the CDR3 DNA reads TGCAGCGTTGAGAAGTCTACAGGGTTCCCCTACGAGCAGTACTTC. Encoded protein: CSVEKSTGFPYEQYF.

CDR3 DNA: TGTGCCAGCAGCTTGGTCTGGACAGGGTCGGAGACCCAGTACTTC. Amino acid sequence: CASSLVWTGSETQYF. The V call is TRBV5-6, the J call TRBJ2-5; 8 bases map to TRBD1. Losses at the gene ends were 0 bases for V and 5 bases for J; bases not matched to a gene: 6. CDR3 size: 15 residues. CDR1 SGHDT and CDR2 YYEEEE come from the germline V gene.